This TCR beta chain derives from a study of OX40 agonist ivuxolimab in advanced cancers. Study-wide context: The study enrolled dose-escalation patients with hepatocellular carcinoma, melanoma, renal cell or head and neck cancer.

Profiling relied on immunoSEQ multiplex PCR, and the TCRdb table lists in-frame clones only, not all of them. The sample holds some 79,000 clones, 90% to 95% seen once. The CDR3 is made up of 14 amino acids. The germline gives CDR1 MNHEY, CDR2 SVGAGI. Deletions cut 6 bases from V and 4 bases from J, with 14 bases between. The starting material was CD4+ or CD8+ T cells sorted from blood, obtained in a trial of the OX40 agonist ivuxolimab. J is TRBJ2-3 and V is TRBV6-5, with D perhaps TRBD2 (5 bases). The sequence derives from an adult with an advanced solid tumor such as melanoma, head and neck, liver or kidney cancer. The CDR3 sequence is CASSRRGGADTQYF. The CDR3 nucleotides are TGTGCCAGCAGCCGGCGTGGAGGTGCAGATACGCAGTATTTT.